This T cell receptor (beta chain) was sequenced for a study of cytomegalovirus exposure and HLA in healthy donors. The PCR contained 60 Vbeta and 13 Jbeta primers. Profiled with immunoSEQ multiplex PCR; TCRdb holds only in-frame clones, not every one. The sample includes 130,000 to 150,000 clones, about 75% seen only once; the top ten take about 1.7%. This clone was seen only once. The antigen is undetermined. Germline V CDR1 and CDR2: MNHNS, SASEGT. This CDR3 region has 13 residues. V was clipped by 2 bases and J by 1 base, with 5 bases between them. Study observations and caveats: Specificity of a few CMV-associated chains for CMV antigens was verified in vitro.

The sequence came from a woman aged 25-40 years in good health and CMV-seronegative. The chain links TRBV6-1 to TRBJ1-1; D unresolved. The material sequenced was PBMCs. The CDR3 protein is CASSEIRNTEAFF. CDR3 DNA sequence: TGTGCCAGCAGTGAAATCAGGAACACTGAAGCTTTCTTT.